This TCR beta chain was recorded in a study of OX40 agonist ivuxolimab in advanced cancers. Findings of the study overall: Some patients who did not respond also had low normalized T-cell clonal expansion.

This table comes from immunoSEQ multiplex PCR, and its TCRdb copy is limited to in-frame clones, with some not included. In the table there are just over 20,000 clones, approximately 90% of which are singletons. Notes on this clone: The antigen remains undetermined.

Looked up from germline, CDR1 is LNHDA and CDR2 is SQIVND (reference sequence). V shed 2 bases and J shed 8 bases, with 7 bases lying between them. The CDR3 extends over 13 amino acids. V is TRBV19 and J is TRBJ1-6; D call uncertain. The receptor comes from an adult with an advanced solid tumor such as melanoma, head and neck, liver or kidney cancer. The sample here was CD4+ or CD8+ T cells sorted from blood, taken in a trial of the OX40 agonist ivuxolimab. For the CDR3, the DNA is TGTGCCAGTAGTATAAGAGAGTATTCACCCCTCCACTTT. This codes for CASSIREYSPLHF.